One sample yielded the 6 T cell receptor beta chains listed below, sequenced in a study of PD-1 blockade in classical Hodgkin lymphoma. The assay was immunoSEQ multiplex PCR, and TCRdb's table has in-frame clones only and misses some. This sample yields 20,000 to 30,000 clones, of which 65% to 85% are seen a single time; around 8.7% belongs to the top ten. Brentuximab vedotin exposure varied, and every patient relapsed after autologous stem cell transplantation. The input for sequencing was peripheral blood mononuclear cells (PBMCs), taken before the second cycle of nivolumab. The receptor set was obtained from a human donor with classical Hodgkin lymphoma.

V usage is TRBV7-8 and J usage is TRBJ2-3; no clear D gene. The CDR3 contains 14 residues. The germline gives CDR1 SGHVS, CDR2 FQNEAQ. Trimming stripped 4 bases from V and 1 base from J, with 9 bases between. For the CDR3, the DNA is TGTGCCAGCAGCTCCGCAAAAGGCACAGATACGCAGTATTTT. It codes for CASSSAKGTDTQYF.

In DNA, the CDR3 is TGTGCCAGCAGCTTCCGTGGGACAGGGGGCTTCTATGAGCAGTTCTTC. Translating gives CASSFRGTGGFYEQFF. The chain carries TRBV11-2 and TRBJ2-1; 12 nucleotides align to TRBD1. The CDR3 runs 16 residues. CDR1 is SGHAT, CDR2 FQNNGV, per germline. V shed 3 bases, J shed 8 bases, and the junction held 8 bases outside the gene matches. Full variable domain (rest looked up from reference TRBV11-2 and TRBJ2-1): EAGVAQSPRYKIIEKRQSVAFWCNPISGHATLYWYQQILGQGPKLLIQFQNNGVVDDSQLPKDRFSAERLKGVDSTLKIQPAKLEDSAVYLCASSFRGTGGFYEQFFGPGTRLTVL.

This chain links TRBV30 with TRBJ2-7, with D possibly matching TRBD2 (5 bases). V shed 7 bases and J shed 0 bases, with 10 bases lying between them. The germline V gene has CDR1 GTSNPN and CDR2 SVGIG (reference sequence). There are 12 residues in the CDR3. The DNA for the CDR3 is TGTGCCTCGGAGAGCGGCTCCTACGAGCAGTACTTC. Its protein is CASESGSYEQYF.

The chain is built from TRBV6-5 and TRBJ2-7, with 8 bases that match TRBD1. CDR1 MNHEY and CDR2 SVGAGI come from the germline V gene. The CDR3 sequence is 15 residues long. The junction had 8 bases not matched to a gene; V was cut back by 3 bases and J by 4 bases. The CDR3 DNA follows: TGTGCCAGCAGTTATAGGACAGGGTTTTTTTACGAGCAGTACTTC. Translating gives CASSYRTGFFYEQYF.

CDR3 protein: CASSMLAAMNTEAFF. The CDR3 nucleotides read TGTGCCAGTAGTATGTTGGCAGCTATGAACACTGAAGCTTTCTTT. The V gene is TRBV19, the J gene TRBJ1-1; D gene uncertain. The CDR3 extends over 15 amino acids. CDR1 and CDR2 (germline): LNHDA, SQIVND (reference sequence). V was trimmed by 3 bases and J by 0 bases, leaving 11 bases between them.

The chain has TRBV9 and TRBJ2-7; 10 bases align to TRBD1. This CDR3 is built from 15 residues. Germline CDR1 and CDR2: SGDLS and YYNGEE. J gave up 3 bases and V 3 bases, and 6 bases lay outside the gene matches. The DNA of the CDR3 is TGTGCCAGCAGCGCCGCCGGGACAGGGGTCTACGAGCAGTACTTC. Encoded protein: CASSAAGTGVYEQYF.